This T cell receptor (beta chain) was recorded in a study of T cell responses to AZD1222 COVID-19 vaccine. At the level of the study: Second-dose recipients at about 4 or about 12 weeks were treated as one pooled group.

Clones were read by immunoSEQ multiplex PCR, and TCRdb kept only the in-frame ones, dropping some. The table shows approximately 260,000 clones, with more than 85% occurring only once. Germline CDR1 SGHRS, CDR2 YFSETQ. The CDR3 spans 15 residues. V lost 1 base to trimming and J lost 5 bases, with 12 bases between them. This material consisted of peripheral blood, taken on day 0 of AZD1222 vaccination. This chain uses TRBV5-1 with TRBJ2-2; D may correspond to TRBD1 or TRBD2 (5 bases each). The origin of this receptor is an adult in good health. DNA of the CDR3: TGCGCCAGCAGCTTGAGAGGGGCTCTTACCGGGGAGCTGTTTTTT. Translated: CASSLRGALTGELFF.